This T cell receptor (beta chain) was obtained from a study of tumor-infiltrating lymphocytes in primary liver carcinoma. The junction had 7 bases not matched to a gene; V was cut back by 3 bases and J by 7 bases. CDR1 and CDR2 from the germline V gene are SGHDN and FVKESK. This CDR3 has 14 amino acids. The sample holds many counts of this clonotype. Alongside blood RNA obtained from unsorted whole blood, germline DNA was also extracted. From approximately 530 ng of total RNA, TCR beta-specific cDNA was reverse-transcribed using a constant-region primer. The TCR beta library was amplified through three nested multiplex PCR rounds in a modified ARM-PCR procedure. With TRBV1-TRBV30 forward primers and a C-beta reverse primer, the first two PCR rounds were run for approximately 10 cycles each. TCRdb itself ran the multiplex PCR reads through MiXCR, one entry per CDR3 protein. This sample carries approximately 210,000 distinct CDR3 sequences, approximately 64% of them seen once, and the ten largest clones take approximately 6.6%.

Sequences were obtained from peripheral blood. V usage is TRBV14 and J usage is TRBJ2-7; 9 bases agree with TRBD1. The source is a woman aged 55-75 years with primary liver carcinoma and hepatitis B virus infection. This CDR3 is CASSHQSTGGEQYF. The CDR3 bases are TGTGCCAGCAGCCATCAATCGACAGGGGGGGAGCAGTACTTC.